Listed below are T cell receptor beta chains from one sample, sequenced in a study of OX40 agonist ivuxolimab in advanced cancers. Profiled with immunoSEQ multiplex PCR; TCRdb holds only in-frame clones, not every one. Counted here are roughly 53,000 clones, about 83% occurring once; the ten biggest clones make up over 0.55%. The sample was CD4+ or CD8+ T cells sorted from blood, taken in a trial of the OX40 agonist ivuxolimab. These receptors all stem from an adult with an advanced solid tumor such as melanoma, head and neck, liver or kidney cancer. CDR3s include the opening cysteine and the closing phenylalanine or tryptophan. D genes are given only for firm matches. Clone size is given for some rows only: seen once, a few or many times, or a class if the clone is expanded.

v_gene: TRBV10-3; j_gene: TRBJ1-4; d_gene: .; abundance: .; CDR3nt: TGTGCCATCAGTGGTAGTACAGGTGCCCATAATGAAAAACTGTTTTTT; CDR3aa: CAISGSTGAHNEKLFF
v_gene: TRBV19; j_gene: TRBJ1-5; d_gene: .; abundance: few; CDR3nt: TGTGCCAGTAGTATCCGGGTATCGGATCAGCCCCAGCATTTT; CDR3aa: CASSIRVSDQPQHF
v_gene: TRBV19; j_gene: TRBJ1-2; d_gene: TRBD1; abundance: .; CDR3nt: TGTGCCAGTAGTCCCTGGGACAGGGATTATGGCTACACCTTC; CDR3aa: CASSPWDRDYGYTF
v_gene: TRBV28; j_gene: TRBJ2-5; d_gene: TRBD1; abundance: .; CDR3nt: TGTGCCAGCAGGCCAGGGACAGGGGATCAAGAGACCCAGTACTTC; CDR3aa: CASRPGTGDQETQYF
v_gene: TRBV6-1; j_gene: TRBJ2-2; d_gene: .; abundance: .; CDR3nt: TGTGCCTTTAGCCAAGCGGAGACCCACACCGGGGAGCTGTTTTTT; CDR3aa: CAFSQAETHTGELFF
v_gene: TRBV6-1; j_gene: TRBJ2-7; d_gene: TRBD2; abundance: .; CDR3nt: TGTGCCAGCAGGCCAGCGGGGAGCTCCTACGAGCAGTACTTC; CDR3aa: CASRPAGSSYEQYF
v_gene: TRBV19; j_gene: TRBJ1-1; d_gene: TRBD1; abundance: .; CDR3nt: TGTGCCAGTAGTATACGGGCCAGGGGGCCTGAAGCTTTCTTT; CDR3aa: CASSIRARGPEAFF
v_gene: TRBV7-9; j_gene: TRBJ1-6; d_gene: TRBD1; abundance: .; CDR3nt: TGTGCCAGCAGCTTACCGGGACAGGGTAATTCACCCCTCCACTTT; CDR3aa: CASSLPGQGNSPLHF
v_gene: TRBV6-6; j_gene: TRBJ2-6; d_gene: TRBD2; abundance: .; CDR3nt: TGTGCCGGAAAGCAGGGAGGGACCGGGGCCAACGTCCTGACTTTC; CDR3aa: CAGKQGGTGANVLTF
v_gene: TRBV6-5; j_gene: TRBJ2-7; d_gene: .; abundance: .; CDR3nt: TGTGCCAGCGTAAACCCCCGGGACGGGATCTACGAGCAGTACTTC; CDR3aa: CASVNPRDGIYEQYF
v_gene: TRBV12-5; j_gene: TRBJ2-5; d_gene: .; abundance: .; CDR3nt: TGTGCTAGTGGTCCCTTCACCGTCTTTGGAGAGACCCAGTACTTC; CDR3aa: CASGPFTVFGETQYF
v_gene: TRBV7-9; j_gene: TRBJ1-3; d_gene: .; abundance: .; CDR3nt: TGTGCCAGCAGCCTAAACAGGGACCCTGGAAACACCATATATTTT; CDR3aa: CASSLNRDPGNTIYF
v_gene: TRBV4-1; j_gene: TRBJ2-1; d_gene: TRBD1; abundance: .; CDR3nt: TGCGCCAGCAGCCATAGACAGGGGGTTGTAGTCAATGAGCAGTTCTTC; CDR3aa: CASSHRQGVVVNEQFF
v_gene: TRBV30; j_gene: TRBJ1-2; d_gene: .; abundance: .; CDR3nt: TGTGCCTGGAGCCTCACAGGGCGGGGCTATGGCTACACCTTC; CDR3aa: CAWSLTGRGYGYTF
v_gene: TRBV19; j_gene: TRBJ2-5; d_gene: TRBD2; abundance: .; CDR3nt: TGTGCCAGTAGCCGACTAGCGGGAGGGCAAGAGACCCAGTACTTC; CDR3aa: CASSRLAGGQETQYF
v_gene: TRBV4-2; j_gene: TRBJ2-1; d_gene: TRBD1; abundance: few; CDR3nt: TGTGCCAGCAGCCGGGTTGAGACCGACAGGGGAGGTGGGCAGTTCTTC; CDR3aa: CASSRVETDRGGGQFF
v_gene: TRBV4-1; j_gene: TRBJ1-1; d_gene: TRBD1; abundance: .; CDR3nt: TGCGCCAGCAGCCAAGACAGGGGGAGTATAGCGGCTTTCTTT; CDR3aa: CASSQDRGSIAAFF
v_gene: TRBV2; j_gene: TRBJ1-4; d_gene: TRBD1; abundance: .; CDR3nt: TGTGCCAGCAGAGGGACAGGTGGTGGAAAACTGTTTTTT; CDR3aa: CASRGTGGGKLFF
v_gene: TRBV5-6; j_gene: TRBJ2-7; d_gene: .; abundance: many; CDR3nt: TGTGCCAGCAGCTTGGCATTTTACGGACCCTACGAGCAGTACTTC; CDR3aa: CASSLAFYGPYEQYF
v_gene: TRBV28; j_gene: TRBJ1-1; d_gene: .; abundance: .; CDR3nt: TGTGCCAGCAGGAAGGTTAACACTGAAGCTTTCTTT; CDR3aa: CASRKVNTEAFF
v_gene: TRBV6-4; j_gene: TRBJ1-4; d_gene: .; abundance: .; CDR3nt: TGTGCCAGCAGTCATGGATCAAGGATGAATGAAAAACTGTTTTTT; CDR3aa: CASSHGSRMNEKLFF
v_gene: TRBV18; j_gene: TRBJ2-7; d_gene: .; abundance: .; CDR3nt: TGTGCCAGTTCGGGGCGAGAGTCCTACGAGCAGTACTTC; CDR3aa: CASSGRESYEQYF
v_gene: TRBV5-6; j_gene: TRBJ2-1; d_gene: .; abundance: .; CDR3nt: TGTGCCAGCAGCTTTGGAGCCGTCAATGAGCAGTTCTTC; CDR3aa: CASSFGAVNEQFF
v_gene: TRBV10-3; j_gene: TRBJ1-5; d_gene: .; abundance: .; CDR3nt: TGTGCCATCAGTGAGGGGAGGGATCAGCCCCAGCATTTT; CDR3aa: CAISEGRDQPQHF
v_gene: TRBV7-9; j_gene: TRBJ1-2; d_gene: .; abundance: .; CDR3nt: TGTGCCAGCAGCTCGTTCCAGGGTAAGATTCCTGGCTACACCTTC; CDR3aa: CASSSFQGKIPGYTF
v_gene: TRBV28; j_gene: TRBJ1-6; d_gene: .; abundance: .; CDR3nt: TGTGCCAGCAGTTTTGGGCAGGGGAATTCACCCCTCCACTTT; CDR3aa: CASSFGQGNSPLHF
v_gene: TRBV20-1; j_gene: TRBJ1-2; d_gene: .; abundance: .; CDR3nt: TGCAGTGCTAGAGAGGACTATGGCTACACCTTC; CDR3aa: CSAREDYGYTF
v_gene: TRBV5-1; j_gene: TRBJ1-2; d_gene: TRBD1; abundance: .; CDR3nt: TGCGCCAGCAGCTTGGACAGGGGCAGCGGCTACACCTTC; CDR3aa: CASSLDRGSGYTF
v_gene: TRBV19; j_gene: TRBJ1-2; d_gene: .; abundance: .; CDR3nt: TGTGCCAGTAGTCACAGGGAAGGGAACTATGGCTACACCTTC; CDR3aa: CASSHREGNYGYTF
v_gene: TRBV28; j_gene: TRBJ2-3; d_gene: .; abundance: .; CDR3nt: TGTGCATTTTGGCGGGGTTACTACACAGATACGCAGTATTTT; CDR3aa: CAFWRGYYTDTQYF
v_gene: TRBV28; j_gene: TRBJ1-1; d_gene: .; abundance: .; CDR3nt: TGTGCCAGCAGTTTACCGCAGGTTGGGGTTTTCTTT; CDR3aa: CASSLPQVGVFF
v_gene: TRBV30; j_gene: TRBJ1-2; d_gene: .; abundance: few; CDR3nt: TGTGCCTGCCAACAGGGAAACTATGGCTACACCTTC; CDR3aa: CACQQGNYGYTF
v_gene: TRBV28; j_gene: TRBJ1-5; d_gene: .; abundance: .; CDR3nt: TGTGCCAGCAGTTTCTCGGGGCATCAGCCCCAGCATTTT; CDR3aa: CASSFSGHQPQHF
v_gene: TRBV6-5; j_gene: TRBJ2-7; d_gene: TRBD2; abundance: few; CDR3nt: TGTGCCAGCAGAAACCTAGCGGGAGATCGCGAGCAGTACTTC; CDR3aa: CASRNLAGDREQYF
v_gene: TRBV19; j_gene: TRBJ1-1; d_gene: TRBD1; abundance: once; CDR3nt: TGTGCCAGTACCAGACAGGGGTCAATGAACACTGAAGCTTTCTTT; CDR3aa: CASTRQGSMNTEAFF
v_gene: TRBV7-8; j_gene: TRBJ2-2; d_gene: .; abundance: .; CDR3nt: TGTGCCAGCAGCTTTCGACGGAGGGACACCGGGGAGCTGTTTTTT; CDR3aa: CASSFRRRDTGELFF
v_gene: TRBV4-2; j_gene: TRBJ1-5; d_gene: .; abundance: few; CDR3nt: TGTGCCAGCAGCCAAGTCAGGGATCAGCCCCAGCATTTT; CDR3aa: CASSQVRDQPQHF
v_gene: TRBV7-3; j_gene: TRBJ2-3; d_gene: TRBD2; abundance: .; CDR3nt: TGTGCCAGCTCCTTAGCGGGGGGGACAGATACGCAGTATTTT; CDR3aa: CASSLAGGTDTQYF
v_gene: TRBV6-1; j_gene: TRBJ2-4; d_gene: TRBD2; abundance: .; CDR3nt: TGTGCCAGCAGTGCACAGGGATCCCCAACTAGCGGGGTCCTGGGGAACATTCAGTACTTC; CDR3aa: CASSAQGSPTSGVLGNIQYF
v_gene: TRBV5-4; j_gene: TRBJ2-7; d_gene: TRBD2; abundance: few; CDR3nt: TGTGCCAGCAGCCGCGGACTAGCCTACGAGCAGTACTTC; CDR3aa: CASSRGLAYEQYF
v_gene: TRBV27; j_gene: TRBJ1-1; d_gene: .; abundance: .; CDR3nt: TGTGCCAGCAGTTTCCAGGTAGATACTGAAGCTTTCTTT; CDR3aa: CASSFQVDTEAFF
v_gene: TRBV2; j_gene: TRBJ1-6; d_gene: TRBD1; abundance: .; CDR3nt: TGTGCCAGCAGCATCGCCCTGGGACAGGGGGGTTTCTATAATTCACCCCTCCACTTT; CDR3aa: CASSIALGQGGFYNSPLHF
v_gene: TRBV29-1; j_gene: TRBJ1-1; d_gene: .; abundance: .; CDR3nt: TGCAGCGTCGGATCGGGTCTCCGGGACACTGAAGCTTTCTTT; CDR3aa: CSVGSGLRDTEAFF
v_gene: TRBV30; j_gene: TRBJ1-2; d_gene: TRBD1; abundance: once; CDR3nt: TGTGCCTGGAGTGAGGGACAGGAAAGTGGCTACACCTTC; CDR3aa: CAWSEGQESGYTF
v_gene: TRBV6-5; j_gene: TRBJ2-1; d_gene: TRBD1; abundance: once; CDR3nt: TGTGCCAGCAGTCGCGAGGGGGCTCGGGAGCAGTTCTTC; CDR3aa: CASSREGAREQFF
v_gene: TRBV5-4; j_gene: TRBJ2-1; d_gene: .; abundance: .; CDR3nt: TGTGCCAGCAGCCGGAACTATGCCTACAATGAGCAGTTCTTC; CDR3aa: CASSRNYAYNEQFF
v_gene: TRBV6-1; j_gene: TRBJ1-2; d_gene: .; abundance: .; CDR3nt: TGTGCCAGCACCCAACAGGGTACCTATGGCTACACCTTC; CDR3aa: CASTQQGTYGYTF
v_gene: TRBV6-5; j_gene: TRBJ1-6; d_gene: .; abundance: .; CDR3nt: TGTGCCAGCAGTTACTCGATTCTTCAGTATAATTCACCCCTCCACTTT; CDR3aa: CASSYSILQYNSPLHF
v_gene: TRBV4-2; j_gene: TRBJ2-7; d_gene: .; abundance: .; CDR3nt: TGTGCCAGCAGCCAAGATTCCGGAGGGGACGTCAGCTCCTACGAGCAGTACTTC; CDR3aa: CASSQDSGGDVSSYEQYF
v_gene: TRBV11-2; j_gene: TRBJ1-4; d_gene: .; abundance: once; CDR3nt: TGTGCCAGCAGCTTAACCCCAATCTTTGATGAAAAACTGTTTTTT; CDR3aa: CASSLTPIFDEKLFF
v_gene: TRBV7-9; j_gene: TRBJ2-1; d_gene: TRBD2; abundance: .; CDR3nt: TGTGCCAGCAGCCGTCTAGCGGACAATGAGCAGTTCTTC; CDR3aa: CASSRLADNEQFF
v_gene: TRBV25-1; j_gene: TRBJ2-2; d_gene: TRBD2; abundance: .; CDR3nt: TGTGCCAGCAGTCCCTCTGGGACTAGCGGGGGGGCGGTCGGGGAGCTGTTTTTT; CDR3aa: CASSPSGTSGGAVGELFF
v_gene: TRBV6-5; j_gene: TRBJ1-2; d_gene: TRBD1; abundance: .; CDR3nt: TGTGCCAGCAGTTCTCCGGGACAGAGCTTTGGATATGGCTACACCTTC; CDR3aa: CASSSPGQSFGYGYTF
v_gene: TRBV2; j_gene: TRBJ2-7; d_gene: TRBD2; abundance: once; CDR3nt: TGTGCCAGCAGTGCACAATTCCTAGCGGGAGGCGTCGAGCAGTACTTC; CDR3aa: CASSAQFLAGGVEQYF
v_gene: TRBV27; j_gene: TRBJ1-5; d_gene: .; abundance: .; CDR3nt: TGTGCCAGCAGTCCCACAGGGTATAGCAATCAGCCCCAGCATTTT; CDR3aa: CASSPTGYSNQPQHF
v_gene: TRBV5-1; j_gene: TRBJ1-3; d_gene: .; abundance: .; CDR3nt: TGCGCCAGCAGCTTGTCGGCCAGTAATCCAGGAAACACCATATATTTT; CDR3aa: CASSLSASNPGNTIYF